Following are 4 T cell receptor beta chains from one sample sequenced in a study of cytomegalovirus exposure and HLA in healthy donors. PCR involved 60 Vbeta and 13 Jbeta primers. Profiling relied on immunoSEQ multiplex PCR, and the TCRdb table lists in-frame clones only, not all of them. The sample has approximately 68,000 clones, roughly 75% seen once. Input material: PBMCs. The origin of the receptors is a woman younger than 45 in good health and CMV-seropositive.

This rearrangement joins TRBV25-1 to TRBJ1-1; tentatively, D is TRBD1 (5 bases). V shed 4 bases and J shed 5 bases, with 14 bases lying between them. Germline V lookup: CDR1 MGHDK, CDR2 SYGVNS. The CDR3 loop spans 14 amino acids. CDR3 sequence reads: CASSAWGEGTEAFF. CDR3 in DNA: TGTGCCAGCAGTGCCTGGGGGGAGGGTACTGAAGCTTTCTTT. Full variable domain (missing parts from reference TRBV25-1 and TRBJ1-1): EADIYQTPRYLVIGTGKKITLECSQTMGHDKMYWYQQDPGMELHLIHYSYGVNSTEKGDLSSESTVSRIRTEHFPLTLESARPSHTSQYLCASSAWGEGTEAFFGQGTRLTVV.

This clone has only a few counts. The V and J genes are TRBV6-6 and TRBJ1-2, with TRBD1 matching 10 bases. V shed 5 bases and J 4 bases; nucleotides not matched to a gene: 1. CDR3 length: 13 residues. Germline assignment: CDR1 MNHNY and CDR2 SVGAGI (reference sequence). Here the CDR3 reads CASSGDRGYGYTF. The CDR3 DNA follows: TGTGCCAGCAGTGGGGACAGGGGCTATGGCTACACCTTC.

This chain joins TRBV30 and TRBJ2-6, with 8 positions matching TRBD1. The CDR3 runs to 18 residues. Germline V lookup: CDR1 GTSNPN, CDR2 SVGIG (reference sequence). V lost 0 bases and J lost 0; bases outside the gene matches: 7. The CDR3 DNA reads as TGTGCCTGGAGTGTACCCGGGACAGGTCACTCTGGGGCCAACGTCCTGACTTTC. This encodes CAWSVPGTGHSGANVLTF. Full variable domain (rest looked up from reference TRBV30 and TRBJ2-6): SQTIHQWPATLVQPVGSPLSLECTVEGTSNPNLYWYRQAAGRGLQLLFYSVGIGQISSEVPQNLSASRPQDRQFILSSKKLLLSDSGFYLCAWSVPGTGHSGANVLTFGAGSRLTVL.

Worth noting for this clone: A much larger clone differs by one base, so this may be a read error. The rearrangement links TRBV28 to TRBJ2-7; weak D call: TRBD1 (6 bases). The CDR3 is 13 amino acids. The germline V and J ends were trimmed by 4 bases and 5 bases, with 12 bases remaining between them. CDR1 and CDR2 (germline): MDHEN, SYDVKM. The CDR3 DNA follows: TGTGCCAGCAGTTCCGACAGGTACCACGAGCAGTACTTC. It encodes CASSSDRYHEQYF. The whole variable domain, remainder taken from reference TRBV28 and TRBJ2-7, is DVKVTQSSRYLVKRTGEKVFLECVQDMDHENMFWYRQDPGLGLRLIYFSYDVKMKEKGDIPEGYSVSREKKERFSLILESASTNQTSMYLCASSSDRYHEQYFGPGTRLTVT.